Listed below are T cell receptor beta chains from one sample, sequenced in a study of vaccination effects on CD4 cells after COVID-19. No antigen has been identified for these receptors. Sequenced by immunoSEQ multiplex PCR; TCRdb stores in-frame clones only, minus some. The sample gives around 19,000 clones, less than 85% of which show up once; approximately 16% is in the top ten. This material consisted of CD4+ T cells from PBMCs cultured with HCoV-229E spike peptides, taken before COVID-19 vaccination. The receptors stem from a human donor who received a COVID-19 vaccine. Both conserved end residues are part of each CDR3. The order of the fields is clone size, D gene, J gene, V gene, CDR3 DNA, CDR3 protein. The D gene is left open where the match is weak. The size field is filled for only some rows; it gives once, few, many or a size class.

- - TRBJ1-3 TRBV7-9 TGTGCCAGCAGCTTAGGTCAGGGAGGAGAGAAAGGACCTGGAAACACCATATATTTT CASSLGQGGEKGPGNTIYF
few - TRBJ1-3 TRBV6-6 TGTGCCAGCCTCGGAGGGAGTCACTCTGGAAACACCATATATTTT CASLGGSHSGNTIYF
- TRBD2 TRBJ2-1 TRBV10-3 TGTGCCACCAAAAAGTCAGCCGGGACTACTCTCCTCGGGGAGCAGTTCTTC CATKKSAGTTLLGEQFF
- - TRBJ2-1 TRBV6-5 TGTGCCAGCAGTTACTCGGACCCCACCTACAATGAGCAGTTCTTC CASSYSDPTYNEQFF
- TRBD1 TRBJ2-1 TRBV4-2 TGTGCCAGCAGCCGACATCCGGGACAGGATGACAATGAGCAGTTCTTC CASSRHPGQDDNEQFF
- - TRBJ2-4 TRBV4-1 TGCGCCAGCAGCCAGGCCTCCGGGTATGGGGCCAAAAACATTCAGTACTTC CASSQASGYGAKNIQYF
few TRBD1 TRBJ1-2 TRBV27 TGTGCCAGCAGTTCCCCAGGGGGTGGCTACACCTTC CASSSPGGGYTF
once - TRBJ2-7 TRBV4-1 TGCGCCAGCAGCCAAGAGCAGGGTTCCTACGAGCAGTACTTC CASSQEQGSYEQYF
- - TRBJ1-2 TRBV24-1 TGTGCCACCAGTCCCACCAATAGGGATGGCTACACCTTC CATSPTNRDGYTF
- TRBD2 TRBJ2-1 TRBV5-8 TGTGCCAGCAGCCATCTAGCGGGGCGTGGTGAGCAGTTCTTC CASSHLAGRGEQFF
- - TRBJ2-5 TRBV7-9 TGTGCCAGCAGCCCGTCGATTCAAGAGACCCAGTACTTC CASSPSIQETQYF
- - TRBJ1-3 TRBV6-5 TGTGCCAGCAGTTACTATCCAGGGAGAAACACCATATATTTT CASSYYPGRNTIYF
- TRBD1 TRBJ1-2 TRBV27 TGTGCCAGCAGTTTATTTTCGGGACAGGGTAATTTCTATGGCTACACCTTC CASSLFSGQGNFYGYTF
few - TRBJ2-3 TRBV29-1 TGCAGCGCTGACGGAGGGGGTTTCACAGATACGCAGTATTTT CSADGGGFTDTQYF
- - TRBJ2-6 TRBV19 TGTGCCAGTAGTATACGCCGGGCTGGGGCCAACGTCCTGACTTTC CASSIRRAGANVLTF
- TRBD1 TRBJ2-2 TRBV3-1/TRBV3-2 TGTGCCAGCGGTCCGGGACAGGGGATAACTGGTAGGGAGCTGTTTTTT CASGPGQGITGRELFF
- - TRBJ1-5 TRBV5-1 TGCGCCTTTCCGGCAGGGGAGGAACCTCAGCCCCAGCATTTT CAFPAGEEPQPQHF
- TRBD2 TRBJ2-1 TRBV3-1/TRBV3-2 TGTGCCAGCAGCACACCGGGACTATTACACAATGAGCAGTTCTTC CASSTPGLLHNEQFF
once - TRBJ2-1 TRBV24-1 TGTGCCACCAGTGAGATGGACGGCTACAATGAGCAGTTCTTC CATSEMDGYNEQFF
- - TRBJ2-7 TRBV5-1 TGCGCCAGCAGCTTTGCCCATAGCGGAACCTACGAGCAGTACTTC CASSFAHSGTYEQYF
- TRBD1 TRBJ1-2 TRBV7-6 TGTGCCAGCAGCTTCCTTTACAGACGCGGGACAGAGAACCCAAACTATGGCTACACCTTC CASSFLYRRGTENPNYGYTF
few TRBD2 TRBJ2-5 TRBV5-1 TGCGCCAGCGGTCGGACTAGCGGGGGAGAAGAGACCCAGTACTTC CASGRTSGGEETQYF
- TRBD1 TRBJ2-4 TRBV5-1 TGCGCCAGCAGCTTGCCCGGACAGGGGGCAGGAGACATTCAGTACTTC CASSLPGQGAGDIQYF
- - TRBJ2-1 TRBV5-4 TGTGCCAGCAGCCTACTAGTGGGAGAATACAATGAGCAGTTCTTC CASSLLVGEYNEQFF
- - TRBJ2-5 TRBV19 TGTGCCAGTAAATCAGGGGGAGGACACTGGGGAGAGACCCAGTACTTC CASKSGGGHWGETQYF
few - TRBJ1-1 TRBV10-3 TGTGCCATCAGTGAGTCGGGGATCACTGAAGCTTTCTTT CAISESGITEAFF
few - TRBJ1-5 TRBV7-8 TGTGCCAGCAGCGTCCTCGGAGGGGCCGGCAATCAGCCCCAGCATTTT CASSVLGGAGNQPQHF
- TRBD1 TRBJ2-7 TRBV6-5 TGTGCCAGCAGTTACCACACAGGGGGTGGCTACGAGCAGTACTTC CASSYHTGGGYEQYF
once - TRBJ1-1 TRBV29-1 TGCAGCGTTTTCAGGACATCAAGCACTGAAGCTTTCTTT CSVFRTSSTEAFF
- - TRBJ1-5 TRBV10-3 TGTGCCATCAGTGAGTCGGGGGGAGGAAGCAATCAGCCCCAGCATTTT CAISESGGGSNQPQHF
- - TRBJ2-7 TRBV5-1 TGCGCCAGCAGCCCCATCGGGAGTGACGAGCAGTACTTC CASSPIGSDEQYF
once TRBD1 TRBJ1-3 TRBV4-1 TGCGCCAGCAGCAGACAGGGATTAGTTCTTGCTGGAAACACCATATATTTT CASSRQGLVLAGNTIYF
- - TRBJ2-1 TRBV7-2 TGTGCCAGCAGCCATTTTTTCCTCATCCACAATGAGCAGTTCTTC CASSHFFLIHNEQFF